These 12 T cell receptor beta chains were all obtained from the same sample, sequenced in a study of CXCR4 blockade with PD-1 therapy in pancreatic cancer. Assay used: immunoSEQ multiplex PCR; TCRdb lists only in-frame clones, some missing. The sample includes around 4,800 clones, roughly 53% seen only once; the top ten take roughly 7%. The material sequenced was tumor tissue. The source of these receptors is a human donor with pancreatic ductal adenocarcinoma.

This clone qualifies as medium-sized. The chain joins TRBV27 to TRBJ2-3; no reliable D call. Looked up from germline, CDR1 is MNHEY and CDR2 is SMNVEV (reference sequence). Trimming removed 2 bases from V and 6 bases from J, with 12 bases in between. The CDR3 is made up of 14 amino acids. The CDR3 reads CASSLQFPADTQYF. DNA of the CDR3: TGTGCCAGCAGTTTACAGTTCCCGGCGGATACGCAGTATTTT.

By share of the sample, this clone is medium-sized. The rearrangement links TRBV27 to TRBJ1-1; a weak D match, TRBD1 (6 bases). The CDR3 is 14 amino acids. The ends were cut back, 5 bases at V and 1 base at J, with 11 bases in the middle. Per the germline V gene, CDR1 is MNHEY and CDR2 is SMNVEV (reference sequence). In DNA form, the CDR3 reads TGTGCCAGCAGTCCACTACAGGGGAACACTGAAGCTTTCTTT. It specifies CASSPLQGNTEAFF.

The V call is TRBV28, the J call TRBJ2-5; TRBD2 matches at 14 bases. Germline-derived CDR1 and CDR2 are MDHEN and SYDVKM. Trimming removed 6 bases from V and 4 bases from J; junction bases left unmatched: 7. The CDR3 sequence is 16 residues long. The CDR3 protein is CASRIGTSGSTETQYF. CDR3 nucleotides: TGTGCCAGCAGAATCGGGACTAGCGGGAGTACAGAGACCCAGTACTTC.

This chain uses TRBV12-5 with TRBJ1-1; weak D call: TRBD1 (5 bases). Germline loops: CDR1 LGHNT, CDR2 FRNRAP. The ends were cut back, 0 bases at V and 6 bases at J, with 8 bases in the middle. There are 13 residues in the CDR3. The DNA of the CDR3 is TGTGCTAGTGGTTTGGTTCCGGGGGCTGAAGCTTTCTTT. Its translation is CASGLVPGAEAFF. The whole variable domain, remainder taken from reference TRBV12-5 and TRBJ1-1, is DARVTQTPRHKVTEMGQEVTMRCQPILGHNTVFWYRQTMMQGLELLAYFRNRAPLDDSGMPKDRFSAEMPDATLATLKIQPSEPRDSAVYFCASGLVPGAEAFFGQGTRLTVV.

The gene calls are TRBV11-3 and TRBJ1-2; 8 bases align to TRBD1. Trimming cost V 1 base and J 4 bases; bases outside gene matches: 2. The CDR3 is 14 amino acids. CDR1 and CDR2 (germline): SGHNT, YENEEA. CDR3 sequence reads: CASSLVGQGYGYTF. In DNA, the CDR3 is TGTGCCAGCAGCTTAGTCGGACAGGGCTATGGCTACACCTTC.

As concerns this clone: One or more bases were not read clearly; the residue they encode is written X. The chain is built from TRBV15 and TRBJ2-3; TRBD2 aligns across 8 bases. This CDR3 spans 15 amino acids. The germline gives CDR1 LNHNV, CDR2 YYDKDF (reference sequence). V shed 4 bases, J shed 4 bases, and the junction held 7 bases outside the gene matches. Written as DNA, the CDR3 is TGTGCCACCAGCACGAGGAGCGGGAGCYCAGATACGCAGTATTTT. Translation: CATSTRSGSXDTQYF.

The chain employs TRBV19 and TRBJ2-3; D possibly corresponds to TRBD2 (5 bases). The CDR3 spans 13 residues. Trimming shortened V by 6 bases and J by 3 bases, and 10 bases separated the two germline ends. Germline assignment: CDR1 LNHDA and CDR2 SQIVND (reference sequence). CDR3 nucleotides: TGTGCCAGTAGCACCCGGGGAACAGATACGCAGTATTTT. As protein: CASSTRGTDTQYF.

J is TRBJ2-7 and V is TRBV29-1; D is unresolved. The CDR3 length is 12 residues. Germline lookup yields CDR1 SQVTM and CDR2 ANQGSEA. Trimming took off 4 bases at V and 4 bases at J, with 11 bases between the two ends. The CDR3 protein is CSVGERIYEQYF. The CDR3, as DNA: TGCAGCGTTGGGGAACGCATTTACGAGCAGTACTTC.

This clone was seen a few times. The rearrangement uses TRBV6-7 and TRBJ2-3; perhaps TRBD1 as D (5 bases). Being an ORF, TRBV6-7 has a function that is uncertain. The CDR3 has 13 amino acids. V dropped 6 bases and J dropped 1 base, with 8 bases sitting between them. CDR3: CASRKTGTDTQYF. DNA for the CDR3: TGTGCCAGCAGGAAGACAGGCACAGATACGCAGTATTTT.

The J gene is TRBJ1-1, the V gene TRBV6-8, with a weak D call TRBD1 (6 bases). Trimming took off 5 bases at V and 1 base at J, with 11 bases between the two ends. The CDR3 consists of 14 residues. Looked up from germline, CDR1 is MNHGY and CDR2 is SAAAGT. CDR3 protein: CASSLQGRNTEAFF. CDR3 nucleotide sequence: TGTGCCAGCAGTCTACAGGGTCGGAACACTGAAGCTTTCTTT.

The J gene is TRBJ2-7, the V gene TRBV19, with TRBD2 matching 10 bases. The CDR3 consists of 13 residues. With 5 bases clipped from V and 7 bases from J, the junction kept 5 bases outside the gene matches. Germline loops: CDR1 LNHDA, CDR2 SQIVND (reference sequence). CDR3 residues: CASSYASGGEQYF. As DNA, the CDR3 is TGTGCCAGTAGTTATGCTAGCGGGGGAGAGCAGTACTTC.

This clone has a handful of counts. The CDR3 DNA follows: TGTGCCAGCAGCTATGGACAGGGGTGGACTGAAGCTTTCTTT. This gives the protein CASSYGQGWTEAFF. V gene TRBV11-3 combines with J gene TRBJ1-1; 9 positions agree with TRBD1. The CDR3 sequence is 14 residues long. Trimming at V came to 4 bases and at J to 5 bases, leaving 5 bases not matched to a gene. CDR1 and CDR2 from the germline V gene are SGHNT and YENEEA. Full variable domain (rest looked up from reference TRBV11-3 and TRBJ1-1): EAGVVQSPRYKIIEKKQPVAFWCNPISGHNTLYWYLQNLGQGPELLIRYENEEAVDDSQLPKDRFSAERLKGVDSTLKIQPAELGDSAVYLCASSYGQGWTEAFFGQGTRLTVV.